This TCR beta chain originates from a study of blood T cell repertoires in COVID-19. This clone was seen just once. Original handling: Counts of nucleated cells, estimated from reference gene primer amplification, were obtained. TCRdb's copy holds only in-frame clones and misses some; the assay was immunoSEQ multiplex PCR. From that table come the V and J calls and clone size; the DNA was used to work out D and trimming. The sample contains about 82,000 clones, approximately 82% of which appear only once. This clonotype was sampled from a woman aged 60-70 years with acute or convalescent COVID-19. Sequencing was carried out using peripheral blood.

The CDR3 spells CASSVVPGNSPLHF. The CDR3 bases are TGTGCCAGCAGCGTAGTGCCGGGGAATTCACCCCTCCACTTT. V and J are TRBV9 and TRBJ1-6, with D unclear. V gave up 0 bases and J gave up 7 bases, with 8 bases separating them. The CDR3 runs 14 residues. Germline assignment: CDR1 SGDLS and CDR2 YYNGEE.